The T cell receptor beta chain under discussion was sequenced for a study of T cell responses to AZD1222 COVID-19 vaccine. Whole-study context: Second doses that came at about 4 or about 12 weeks were put together.

Clones were sequenced by immunoSEQ multiplex PCR, and TCRdb holds only the in-frame ones, with some missing. The sample has 90,000 to 120,000 clones; around 91% are singletons. With regard to this clone: Its antigen is not known.

V shed 0 bases and J 0 bases; nucleotides not matched to a gene: 7. CDR3 length: 17 residues. CDR1 is KGHDR, CDR2 SFDVKD, per germline. Study results and caveats: Recipients of AZD1222 seropositive at baseline numbered only 6 or 7. Samples come after the peak T cell response, not at day 14.

Specimen: peripheral blood, collected on day 0 of AZD1222 vaccination. The clonotype originates from an adult in good health. The rearrangement links TRBV24-1 to TRBJ2-7; TRBD1 matches 7 bases. The CDR3 DNA follows: TGTGCCACCAGTGATTTGGGACAGGCCCTGAGCTCCTACGAGCAGTACTTC. This translates into CATSDLGQALSSYEQYF.